These 21 T cell receptor beta chains originate from one sample sequenced in a study of blood T cells in healthy people across ages. Then a second PCR, running about 6 to 11 cycles, was carried out with a sample-barcoded 5' primer and a J-beta primer mix. A single record per CDR3 protein comes from TCRdb applying MiXCR to the 5' RACE reads. The table shows about 1.8 million distinct CDR3 sequences, with just under 50% occurring only once. The sequencing input was blood. The receptor set was obtained from a woman aged 40 to 50 in good health.

The CDR3 DNA reads as TGTGCCAGCTCACCAGGATCTGTCGGGCACATGAACACTGAAGCTTTCTTT. This translates into CASSPGSVGHMNTEAFF. The rearrangement links TRBV18 to TRBJ1-1; D unresolved. CDR1 is KGHSH, CDR2 LQKENI, per germline. The CDR3 totals 17 residues. V was cut by 2 bases and J by 0 bases, with 16 bases left in between.

The chain employs TRBV5-1 and TRBJ2-5; 7 bases are shared with TRBD2. Germline assignment: CDR1 SGHRS and CDR2 YFSETQ. Trimming took 0 bases from V and 3 from J; bases not matched to a gene: 5. The CDR3 covers 15 residues. The CDR3 sequence is CASSLARLAEETQYF. The CDR3 coding sequence is TGCGCCAGCAGCTTGGCAAGACTAGCCGAAGAGACCCAGTACTTC.

The chain is built from TRBV6-5 and TRBJ2-5; D call uncertain. In germline, CDR1 is MNHEY, CDR2 SVGAGI. V was shortened by 6 bases and J by 7 bases, with 18 bases between the two germline ends. The CDR3 consists of 14 residues. The CDR3 is CASRYGSGRGTQYF. In DNA form, the CDR3 reads TGTGCCAGCAGGTACGGCTCCGGGCGAGGGACCCAGTACTTC.

The chain recombines TRBV7-9 with TRBJ1-4; TRBD1 matches 12 bases. The V and J ends lost 4 bases and 0 bases, in that order; junction bases with no gene match: 3. The CDR3 totals 17 residues. Germline loops: CDR1 SEHNR, CDR2 FQNEAQ (reference sequence). CDR3 nucleotide sequence: TGTGCCAGCAGCTCCGGGACAGGGGGCTCAACTAATGAAAAACTGTTTTTT. Protein sequence: CASSSGTGGSTNEKLFF.

In its sample, this clonotype was seen a few times. V gene TRBV12-3 or TRBV12-4 combines with J gene TRBJ2-1, with D possibly being TRBD2 (6 bases). V lost 7 bases and J 9 bases, leaving 19 bases between the germline ends. The CDR3 extends over 14 amino acids. The CDR3 nucleotides are TGTGCCAGCACCCCGGGAGCAGGCTTGGGTGAGCAGTTCTTC. Protein: CASTPGAGLGEQFF.

V and J are TRBV28 and TRBJ2-5; no firm D call. The CDR3 length is 14 residues. V was cut by 5 bases and J by 11 bases, with 21 bases left in between. From germline, CDR1 is MDHEN and CDR2 SYDVKM. Here the CDR3 reads CASSPPGGVDEQYF. Written as DNA, the CDR3 is TGTGCCAGCAGTCCACCTGGCGGCGTGGATGAGCAGTACTTC.

The chain employs TRBV15 and TRBJ2-1; D not resolved. V was pared by 0 bases and J by 0 bases, with 6 bases between. Germline CDR1 LNHNV, CDR2 YYDKDF (reference sequence). This CDR3 comprises 15 residues. As DNA, the CDR3 is TGTGCCACCAGCAGAGAAGGGCTCTCCTACAATGAGCAGTTCTTC. The encoded protein is CATSREGLSYNEQFF.

This clonotype showed up just a few times. This chain uses TRBV29-1 with TRBJ2-3, with D maybe TRBD1 (6 bases). The CDR3 is 15 amino acids. The germline CDR1 and CDR2 sequences are SQVTM and ANQGSEA. V was clipped by 1 base and J by 2 bases, with 13 bases between them. As DNA, the CDR3 is TGCAGCGTTGAAGGCGCGCAGGGACACACAGATACGCAGTATTTT. The encoded protein is CSVEGAQGHTDTQYF.

This clonotype was seen more than once but under ten times. The genes are TRBV3-1 and TRBJ1-6; D call uncertain. Looked up from germline, CDR1 is LGHDT and CDR2 is YNNKEL (reference sequence). The V gene lost 6 bases and the J gene lost 5 bases, with 8 bases spanning the gap. The CDR3 spans 13 residues. CDR3 amino acids: CASRGADNSPLHF. DNA of the CDR3: TGTGCCAGCAGGGGCGCAGATAATTCACCCCTCCACTTT.

This chain links TRBV29-1 with TRBJ1-1, with D hard to call. The V end lost 7 bases, the J end lost 6 bases, and 15 bases lay between the germline ends. The CDR3 consists of 12 residues. CDR1 is SQVTM and CDR2 is ANQGSEA in the germline V gene. Here the CDR3 DNA reads TGCAGCGCCGCTAGGACGTCGGCTGAAGCTTTCTTT. This sequence encodes CSAARTSAEAFF.

This clonotype was counted between two and nine times. The chain employs TRBV7-8 and TRBJ2-1, with D possibly TRBD2 on 6 matching bases. Germline CDR1 and CDR2: SGHVS and FQNEAQ. The CDR3 length is 15 residues. Deletions cut 4 bases from V and 8 bases from J, with 18 bases between. CDR3 sequence reads: CASSSLGGLGDEQFF. The CDR3 coding sequence is TGTGCCAGCAGCTCCTTGGGGGGTCTGGGGGATGAGCAGTTCTTC. Using reference TRBV7-8 and TRBJ2-1 for the parts outside the CDR3, the full variable domain is GAGVSQSPRYKVAKRGQDVALRCDPISGHVSLFWYQQALGQGPEFLTYFQNEAQLDKSGLPSDRFFAERPEGSVSTLKIQRTQQEDSAVYLCASSSLGGLGDEQFFGPGTRLTVL.

The chain employs TRBV6-2 or TRBV6-3 and TRBJ2-1; D unresolved. The germline V gene encodes CDR1 MNHEY and CDR2 SVGEGT. There are 14 residues in the CDR3. Trimming pared 6 bases from V and 6 bases from J, leaving 15 bases between. Here the CDR3 DNA reads TGTGCCAGCAGCCAGGTCCTCGAGTTCAATGAGCAGTTCTTC. Translated, it gives CASSQVLEFNEQFF.

The V gene is TRBV7-3, the J gene TRBJ2-3; 7 bases agree with TRBD1. The germline gives CDR1 SGHTA, CDR2 FQGTGA. The CDR3 totals 13 residues. With 6 bases clipped from V and 4 bases from J, the junction kept 4 bases outside the gene matches. The CDR3 sequence is CASRSGTADTQYF. Here the CDR3 DNA reads TGTGCCAGCAGGAGTGGGACAGCAGATACGCAGTATTTT.

The genes are TRBV15 and TRBJ1-2; D gene unclear. CDR1 and CDR2 (germline): LNHNV, YYDKDF (reference sequence). V gave up 0 bases and J gave up 8 bases, with 10 bases separating them. The CDR3 covers 13 residues. The CDR3 here is CATSRDVTGGYTF. In DNA, the CDR3 is TGTGCCACCAGCAGAGATGTCACGGGCGGCTACACCTTC. Full variable domain (outside the CDR3, taken from reference TRBV15 and TRBJ1-2): DAMVIQNPRYQVTQFGKPVTLSCSQTLNHNVMYWYQQKSSQAPKLLFHYYDKDFNNEADTPDNFQSRRPNTSFCFLDIRSPGLGDTAMYLCATSRDVTGGYTFGSGTRLTVV.

V gene TRBV29-1 combines with J gene TRBJ2-1; D is perhaps TRBD2 (7 bases). Germline V gene data show CDR1 as SQVTM and CDR2 as ANQGSEA. This CDR3 spans 13 amino acids. Trimming stripped 4 bases from V and 7 bases from J, with 14 bases between. CDR3 bases: TGCAGCGTTGTGGGGGGGCAGAGGAATGAGCAGTTCTTC. Translating gives CSVVGGQRNEQFF.

This clonotype turned up a few times. The genes are TRBV4-3 and TRBJ1-2; 7 bases agree with TRBD1. Per the germline V gene, CDR1 is LGHNA and CDR2 is YSLEER. The CDR3 totals 16 residues. With V trimmed by 0 bases and J by 6 bases, 10 bases remained unmatched. CDR3 amino acids: CASSQDMGRGSDGYTF. As DNA, the CDR3 is TGCGCCAGCAGCCAAGATATGGGCAGGGGGTCTGATGGCTACACCTTC.

Only a few counts were recorded for this clonotype. The chain is built from TRBV21-1 and TRBJ2-7. TRBV21-1 has pseudogene status. CDR3 length: 14 residues. CDR3 DNA: TGTGCCAGCAGCAAAGCTGAGGGCTCCAGCGAGCAGTACTTC. The encoded protein is CASSKAEGSSEQYF.

The V and J genes are TRBV4-1 and TRBJ1-6, with D tentatively TRBD1 (5 bases). Germline values: CDR1 MGHRA, CDR2 YSYEKL. The CDR3 runs to 16 residues. V was cut by 3 bases and J by 7 bases, with 16 bases left in between. The CDR3 sequence is CASSHPTGQDNSPLHF. The CDR3 DNA reads as TGCGCCAGCAGCCATCCCACGGGGCAGGACAATTCACCCCTCCACTTT.

This clonotype was seen a few times. This chain joins TRBV28 and TRBJ2-5; D might be TRBD1 (5 bases). Between the trimmed V and J ends, which lost 2 bases and 1 base, there was a span of 14 bases. CDR1 is MDHEN, CDR2 SYDVKM, per germline. The CDR3 consists of 16 residues. The CDR3 nucleotides read TGTGCCAGCAGTTTAGACAGAGATAAATTCCAAGAGACCCAGTACTTC. It encodes CASSLDRDKFQETQYF.

This chain joins TRBV20-1 and TRBJ2-7, with 8 nucleotides matching TRBD1. The CDR3 sequence is 16 residues long. CDR1 DFQATT and CDR2 SNEGSKA come from the germline V gene (reference sequence). V shed 0 bases and J 0 bases; nucleotides not matched to a gene: 7. CDR3 DNA: TGCAGTGCTAGAGAGGCGACAGGGGCAAGCTCCTACGAGCAGTACTTC. As protein: CSAREATGASSYEQYF.

This clonotype was observed a few times. The CDR3 reads CSAPKTSFNEQFF. The CDR3 DNA follows: TGCAGTGCCCCTAAAACATCGTTCAATGAGCAGTTCTTC. This rearrangement joins TRBV20-1 to TRBJ2-1; D is unclear. V shed 6 bases and J shed 6 bases, with 15 bases lying between them. CDR1 is DFQATT and CDR2 is SNEGSKA in the germline V gene (reference sequence). CDR3 size: 13 residues.